Listed below are T cell receptor beta chains from one sample, sequenced in a study of cytomegalovirus exposure and HLA in healthy donors. Repertoires were generated with immunoSEQ multiplex PCR, while TCRdb's copy carries only in-frame clones and drops some. The table includes about 110,000 clones, about 68% detected once. Sequencing was carried out using PBMCs. Receptor source: a man aged 25-45 years in good health and CMV-seropositive. Both conserved end residues are part of each CDR3. A D gene is named only where the DNA matches it firmly. Clone size is stated in some rows and not others, as once, few, many or a class when expanded.

>TRBJ1-1|TRBD1|-|TRBV7-9
CASRPTGGSGNTEAFF
TGTGCCAGCAGGCCCACAGGGGGGTCAGGGAACACTGAAGCTTTCTTT
>TRBJ1-2|-|once|TRBV5-5
CASSLGVGGTNYGYTF
TGTGCCAGCAGCTTGGGAGTAGGGGGTACTAACTATGGCTACACCTTC
>TRBJ2-7|TRBD1|once|TRBV5-8
CASSWGMLQGSDEQYF
TGTGCCAGCAGCTGGGGAATGTTACAGGGGTCGGACGAGCAGTACTTC
>TRBJ1-5|TRBD1|-|TRBV19
CASSIWTGRDQPQHF
TGTGCCAGTAGTATCTGGACAGGGCGGGATCAGCCCCAGCATTTT
>TRBJ2-7|-|-|TRBV7-6
CASSLGGGYEQYF
TGTGCCAGCAGCTTAGGTGGGGGCTACGAGCAGTACTTC
>TRBJ2-2|TRBD1|few|TRBV5-1
CASSLGQGAIGELFF
TGCGCCAGCAGTCTAGGACAGGGGGCCATCGGGGAGCTGTTTTTT
>TRBJ2-7|TRBD1|-|TRBV5-6
CASRAGTGAYEQYF
TGTGCCAGCAGGGCCGGGACAGGGGCCTACGAGCAGTACTTC
>TRBJ2-7|TRBD2|few|TRBV6-5
CASRYDLAGEQYF
TGTGCCAGCAGATACGATCTAGCGGGCGAGCAGTACTTC
>TRBJ1-2|-|-|TRBV28
CASSSGVTGYTF
TGTGCCAGCAGTTCAGGGGTGACTGGCTACACCTTC
>TRBJ2-7|-|-|TRBV5-1
CASSSQGEGLDEQYF
TGCGCCAGCAGCTCACAGGGGGAGGGATTAGACGAGCAGTACTTC
>TRBJ1-5|TRBD1|few|TRBV19
CASSIDRGRGSQPQHF
TGTGCCAGTAGTATAGATCGCGGCAGGGGGAGTCAGCCCCAGCATTTT
>TRBJ2-2|-|-|TRBV6-6
CASSYLARNTGELFF
TGTGCCAGCAGTTACCTAGCAAGGAACACCGGGGAGCTGTTTTTT
>TRBJ1-2|-|-|TRBV5-1
CASSYAQDYNGYTF
TGCGCCAGCAGCTATGCCCAGGATTATAATGGCTACACCTTC
>TRBJ1-6|-|-|TRBV6-1
CASSEKRWDSPLHF
TGTGCCAGCAGTGAAAAGCGGTGGGATTCACCCCTCCACTTT
>TRBJ2-3|TRBD2|-|TRBV7-9
CASSSASGGVTDTQYF
TGTGCCAGCAGCTCGGCGAGCGGGGGGGTAACAGATACGCAGTATTTT
>TRBJ2-5|-|-|TRBV30
CATGLAKTQYF
TGTGCCACGGGGCTAGCGAAGACCCAGTACTTC
>TRBJ2-3|TRBD2|-|TRBV7-9
CASSLGGGGSTDTQYF
TGTGCCAGCAGCTTAGGGGGCGGGGGGTCCACAGATACGCAGTATTTT
>TRBJ2-2|-|-|TRBV6-5
CASSSVLDPGELFF
TGTGCCAGCAGTTCCGTACTAGACCCCGGGGAGCTGTTTTTT
>TRBJ2-5|-|few|TRBV10-3
CAISEDEEETQYF
TGTGCCATCAGTGAAGATGAAGAGGAGACCCAGTACTTC
>TRBJ2-1|TRBD2|-|TRBV4-1
CASSQALAGLSSYNEQFF
TGCGCCAGCAGCCAAGCCCTAGCGGGGTTGAGCTCCTACAATGAGCAGTTCTTC
>TRBJ2-5|TRBD2|-|TRBV7-8
CASSFFSGGGETQYF
TGTGCCAGCAGCTTCTTTAGCGGGGGGGGAGAGACCCAGTACTTC
>TRBJ1-2|TRBD1|few|TRBV6-6
CASTPGQGEDGYTF
TGTGCCAGCACCCCCGGACAGGGTGAAGATGGCTACACCTTC
>TRBJ1-3|-|-|TRBV29-1
CSVSQGLNTIYF
TGCAGCGTTTCTCAGGGACTAAACACCATATATTTT
>TRBJ1-1|-|-|TRBV11-2
CASSFPGIPEAFF
TGTGCCAGCAGCTTCCCAGGGATTCCTGAAGCTTTCTTT
>TRBJ2-1|-|few|TRBV7-6
CASSAFGGLNEQFF
TGTGCCAGCAGCGCCTTCGGGGGGCTCAATGAGCAGTTCTTC
>TRBJ1-4|-|-|TRBV11-2
CASSPGPGNVNEKLFF
TGTGCCAGCAGCCCCGGGCCCGGGAACGTTAATGAAAAACTGTTTTTT
>TRBJ2-5|TRBD2|-|TRBV5-1
CASSLEPGRQTQYF
TGCGCCAGCAGCTTGGAGCCCGGGAGGCAGACCCAGTACTTC
>TRBJ2-5|-|-|TRBV4-1
CASSQGILETQYF
TGCGCCAGCAGCCAAGGTATACTAGAGACCCAGTACTTC
>TRBJ1-2|TRBD1|-|TRBV15
CATSMRQGGYGYTF
TGTGCCACCAGCATGAGACAGGGTGGGTATGGCTACACCTTC
>TRBJ1-2|TRBD1|once|TRBV7-9
CASSPLTGEGYTF
TGTGCCAGCAGCCCACTGACAGGGGAAGGCTACACCTTC
>TRBJ1-2|TRBD1|-|TRBV6-5
CASRQGAKGYTF
TGTGCCAGCAGACAGGGGGCCAAAGGCTACACCTTC
>TRBJ2-1|TRBD2|-|TRBV10-3
CAISELAGGLEQFF
TGTGCCATCAGTGAGCTAGCGGGGGGGCTTGAGCAGTTCTTC
>TRBJ2-2|-|-|TRBV7-3
CASSPSRTANTGELFF
TGTGCCAGCAGCCCCTCACGGACAGCGAACACCGGGGAGCTGTTTTTT
>TRBJ2-1|-|-|TRBV7-9
CASKGAGREQFF
TGTGCCAGCAAGGGAGCAGGGAGGGAGCAGTTCTTC
>TRBJ1-1|-|-|TRBV19
CASRYRGGEVTEAFF
TGTGCCAGTAGATACCGGGGGGGCGAGGTCACTGAAGCTTTCTTT
>TRBJ2-3|-|-|TRBV7-2
CASIPRGGLDTQYF
TGTGCCAGCATCCCCCGGGGAGGCTTAGATACGCAGTATTTT
>TRBJ1-2|-|few|TRBV2
CAEQGGDGYTF
TGTGCGGAACAAGGAGGGGATGGCTACACCTTC
>TRBJ2-3|-|-|TRBV6-1
CASSEPGVPTQYF
TGTGCCAGCAGTGAACCAGGGGTCCCTACGCAGTATTTT
>TRBJ1-5|-|-|TRBV19
CASGTENNQPQHF
TGTGCCAGCGGAACAGAGAACAATCAGCCCCAGCATTTT
>TRBJ2-7|TRBD1|-|TRBV13
CASSPGQGLIYEQYF
TGTGCCAGCAGCCCGGGACAGGGTCTTATCTACGAGCAGTACTTC
>TRBJ1-2|TRBD1|few|TRBV4-2
CASSQDIGTGNYGYTF
TGTGCCAGCAGCCAAGATATTGGGACAGGGAACTATGGCTACACCTTC
>TRBJ2-1|-|once|TRBV11-2
CASSFVAGTAGRGEQFF
TGTGCCAGCAGCTTTGTGGCCGGGACCGCGGGTCGGGGGGAGCAGTTCTTC
>TRBJ2-7|TRBD1|-|TRBV5-1
CASSRTGGSYEQYF
TGCGCCAGCAGCCGGACAGGGGGTTCCTACGAGCAGTACTTC
>TRBJ2-1|TRBD2|-|TRBV27
CASSLSSGVNEQFF
TGTGCCAGCAGTTTATCTAGCGGGGTCAATGAGCAGTTCTTC
>TRBJ2-1|TRBD2|-|TRBV5-1
CASSPVLRGGSNEQFF
TGCGCCAGCAGCCCGGTCTTGCGGGGGGGTTCCAATGAGCAGTTCTTC
>TRBJ2-7|-|-|TRBV2
CASSEGTGVTYEQYF
TGTGCCAGCAGTGAAGGTACAGGAGTTACCTACGAGCAGTACTTC
>TRBJ1-5|-|-|TRBV5-1
CASSLGPNQPQHF
TGCGCCAGCAGCCTAGGCCCTAATCAGCCCCAGCATTTT
>TRBJ1-1|-|-|TRBV6-5
CASSQGQEAFF
TGTGCCAGCAGTCAAGGACAGGAAGCTTTCTTT
>TRBJ2-1|TRBD2|once|TRBV30
CAWSVSSGRYNEQFF
TGTGCCTGGAGTGTATCTAGCGGGAGGTACAATGAGCAGTTCTTC
>TRBJ2-4|TRBD1|-|TRBV19
CASSGQGYIQYF
TGTGCCAGTTCTGGACAGGGGTACATTCAGTACTTC
>TRBJ1-6|TRBD1|-|TRBV9
CASSISGDRGSSPLHF
TGTGCCAGCAGCATCTCCGGGGACAGGGGCAGTTCACCCCTCCACTTT
>TRBJ2-1|-|-|TRBV2
CASIGVNEQFF
TGTGCCAGCATCGGGGTCAATGAGCAGTTCTTC
>TRBJ2-2|TRBD1|-|TRBV10-3
CAISGLEQGIVGELFF
TGTGCCATCAGTGGTCTGGAACAGGGGATTGTAGGGGAGCTGTTTTTT
>TRBJ2-5|TRBD1|once|TRBV29-1
CLARQGEETQYF
TGCCTGGCCCGACAGGGCGAAGAGACCCAGTACTTC